This entry features one TCR beta chain sequence. Its specific antigen is unknown. No qualities accompany the bases; no much larger clone lies one base away. RNA was extracted using the RNeasy kit, and about 0.5 to 1 ug of the RNA was reverse transcribed with random hexamers. TCR beta CDR3 regions were amplified with the immunoSEQ multiplex PCR assay covering 54 Vbeta and 13 Jbeta segments. Bias from PCR amplification was corrected by using a synthetic template baseline for primer optimization and for computational correction. Per the original workflow: Reads were annotated to V, D and J genes according to IMGT and were analyzed with immunoSEQ Analyzer, with only productive sequences retained. To calculate clonality, Shannon entropy was normalized by log2 of the number of productive unique sequences and then subtracted from one. Public and private clones were assessed among the 100 most prevalent clones of each patient and control. Clones were defined as Susac-specific when absent from the healthy and MS cohorts, from approximately 1,100 published viral clones and from other ImmuneACCESS disease sequences. TCRdb reworked the public reads: Q25 trimming with fastp, MiXCR clone assembly, productive beta chains retained. Each entry is one CDR3 protein sequence, shown with its most common DNA and genes. TCRdb, not the authors, supplied the V and J calls. This sample holds a few hundred thousand distinct CDR3 sequences; about 95% were observed only once. Over 0.15% of the sample is taken by the ten largest.

The sample comes from a study of CD8 T cells in Susac syndrome (dated by TCRdb to the late 2010s). Notes on the research overall: Of the Susac syndrome patients who were sequenced, roughly six had clinically active disease and fewer than ten were in clinical remission. Repertoire sequencing was used to test whether CD8+ T cell activation and differentiation in Susac syndrome was antigen driven. At the time of blood withdrawal, Susac syndrome patients were either therapy-naive, taking corticosteroids (with some also receiving IVIg), or on IVIg alone. Here is what the overall study found, with its caveats: No clonal expansion was detected in the CD4+ T cell repertoire of Susac syndrome patients. The study acknowledged that relatively few individuals were included in the TCR sequencing and HLA analysis.

High-throughput TCR beta sequencing profiled peripheral blood CD8+ and CD4+ T cells from healthy donors, Susac syndrome patients and multiple sclerosis patients. The Susac syndrome patients fulfilled recently defined diagnostic criteria for definite or probable disease. Bulk CD8+ and CD4+ T cells were purified magnetically by negative isolation, whereas CD8+ TEMRA cells were enriched by FACS. Blood was drawn into EDTA tubes, processed within 24 hours, and PBMCs were isolated by density gradient centrifugation. PBMCs intended for TCR sequencing were frozen in liquid nitrogen and were later thawed in a 37 degrees C water bath. The sorted or isolated CD4+, CD8+ and CD8+ TEMRA cells reached a purity of at least 90%. The sequence was collected from a human donor with Susac syndrome. Source material: CD4+ T cells from PBMCs.

The DNA sequence reads TGTGCCAGCAGTCGTCGGACAGGTCGTATACCCCAGTACTTC. Its product reads: CASSRRTGRIPQYF. The rearrangement combines TRBV12-3 or TRBV12-4 with TRBJ2-5; 7 bases in the middle match TRBD1. V ends up 5 bases short and J 9 bases short, with an unmatched junction base count of 12. The CDR3 has 14 amino acids, counting the end cysteine and phenylalanine. The entry retains the CDR3 DNA only, 42 bases that are in frame from base 1.